This TCR beta chain was recovered during a study of cytomegalovirus exposure and HLA in healthy donors (dated by TCRdb to the late 2010s). With respect to the entire study: An earlier analysis of a few hundred of the donors reported 250 to 300 Gb of sequence data and 95 million to 130 million unique TCR beta sequences obtained from about 180 million T cells. An early release that covered around 590 HLA-typed donors contained 300 to 350 gigabases of sequencing data and tens of millions of unique TCR sequences. Of the 398 genotyped donors, approximately 82% fell in the genetic ancestry cluster associated with self-reported Caucasian donors. The study was designed to test whether signatures of past pathogen exposure could be identified by cataloging public T cell receptors. Using immunosequencing, the study profiled T cell repertoires from roughly 650 subjects and related those repertoires to cytomegalovirus serostatus. Besides the first cohort of under 700 subjects, a separate validation cohort made up of roughly 120 different subjects was used. To predict cytomegalovirus infection status, the study combined high-throughput TCR immunosequencing, statistical association of individual TCRs with disease status, and machine learning. A later analysis re-examined previously published TCR beta repertoires from around 670 donors and added high-resolution HLA genotyping to investigate patterns of TCR occurrence. Rather than drawing on any new phenotypic data, the later analysis identified candidate immune exposures from TCR beta sequences and the way those sequences occurred across donors. An earlier analysis of approximately 500 of the donors applied high-throughput TCR beta sequencing to assess whether each TCR beta V gene segment acted as functional or pseudogenic. Donor age, sex, ethnicity and CMV serostatus were collected together with the repertoire data. Genome-wide SNP genotypes for about 65% of the 666 donors were used in a later genetic analysis, which treated that subset as a discovery cohort. Every discovery cohort repertoire had been produced on one sequencing platform. HLA typing included class I and class II loci at four-digit resolution. Typing coverage differed by locus: A, B, C, DRB1 and DQB1 were typed in roughly 620-630 donors, DQA1 in 522, DPA1 in some 570, and DPB1 in approximately 450. Several DR-DQ haplotypes were treated as single units for association and clustering because of strong linkage in the cohort. Among around 400 genotyped donors of the cohort, an average of approximately 240,000 unique TCR beta nucleotide sequences was sequenced per donor, of which about 19% were non-productive.

The paper as a whole reports these results and caveats: The authors suggested that the approach could potentially be extended to other disease states and immunological phenotypes. In this cohort, only TCR beta chains were sequenced, and detectable features were limited by the absence of alpha or paired-chain data. The classifier was reported to diagnose cytomegalovirus status with high specificity and sensitivity in both the original and validation cohorts. Some IMGT-functional V segments, including TRBV6-2 and TRBV6-3, could not be distinguished by the 87-base-pair reads and were therefore excluded. The presence/absence analyses assumed that sequencing depth was roughly uniform across donors, and that assumption may not be true. A further reported finding was that TCR beta sequences accurately predicted the HLA-A and HLA-B alleles for most subjects in the first cohort. In a later analysis, the rate of TCR association differed among HLA loci, with DRB1 alleles having the most associated TCRs and HLA-C alleles having the fewest. An earlier analysis of around 500 of the donors showed that most TCR beta V segments appeared in productive rearrangements either about 87% or about 30% of the time, which broadly matched IMGT annotations. A later analysis reported that several top co-occurrence clusters appeared linked to parvovirus B19, influenza, CMV and Epstein-Barr virus. CMV serostatus was the only immune exposure information available for the cohort. Because HLA typing was missing for some donors at each locus, association tests included only the typed subset. Correlated functional status among segregating V segments might be attributable to linkage disequilibrium, but an unknown experimental factor could not be ruled out. Assigning TCR associations to individual alleles was difficult when HLA alleles, especially DR and DQ, strongly co-occurred. Most TCR sequences were seen in very few donors, while some public TCRs were found in many individuals. According to a later analysis, most CMV-associated TCR beta chains appeared to be HLA-restricted, and the HLA associations seemed to be driven largely by CMV exposure. A later genetic analysis reported fewer N-insertions in productive TCRs among donors in an Asian-associated ancestry cluster than the roughly 670-donor mean. A later analysis associated around 16,000 TCR beta sequences with specific HLA alleles at a false discovery rate of 0.05. A later genetic analysis associated a missense DCLRE1C variant with V-gene and J-gene trimming of TCR beta chains, and an independent cohort replicated the association. A group of highly shared sequence variants was considered likely to be a technical artifact of the sequencing pipeline. A total of fewer than 200 TCR beta chains were listed by the study as associated with cytomegalovirus. A few of the identified cytomegalovirus-associated TCR beta chains were confirmed in vitro to be specific for cytomegalovirus antigens. Because counts were too low, around 18 rarely observed V segments, including chromosome 9 orphons, were left out of the earlier analysis of 500 to 650 of the donors. Compared with equally common non-associated chains, HLA-associated TCR beta chains in a later analysis were more clonally expanded and had lower generation probabilities.

In total, more than 500 healthy bone marrow donors made up the cohort. At the time of sampling, all cohort members were nominally healthy, though unrecorded immune exposures were likely present. The donor was CMV seropositive and belonged to the group of some 290 seropositive cohort members. A peripheral blood sample was collected from each donor, and TCR beta sequencing was performed on peripheral blood mononuclear cells. Genomic DNA extraction from the blood cell samples was performed with the Qiagen DNeasy Blood Extraction Kit. In regard to this clone: Its specific antigen is unknown. The input lacks base qualities; no much larger clone sits a single base away.

CDR1 and CDR2 are read off the germline V gene as SGHRS and YFSETQ. The CDR3 covers 15 residues, taking in both the cysteine and the phenylalanine. The retained sequence is limited to the CDR3, 45 bases, with the frame set at the first base. V gives up 4 bases and J gives up 8 bases, and the segment between their germline ends measures 19 bases. Libraries were built with the immunoSEQ multiplex PCR assay. A mixture of 60 forward primers for TCR Vbeta segments and 13 reverse primers for TCR Jbeta segments was used in the multiplex PCR. A multiplex PCR assay on genomic DNA amplified the CDR3 region of rearranged TCR beta genes. The amplified TCR beta libraries were sequenced on the Illumina HiSeq System as 87-base-pair reads. On the authors' methods: A later analysis counted some 80 million unique TCR beta chains across the approximately 700 repertoires, and some 11 million of these chains were shared by at least two donors. Raw reads were error-corrected and collapsed into unique sequences by a nearest-neighbor algorithm in which closely related sequences were merged to remove PCR and sequencing errors. Alignment of CDR3 sequences to IMGT reference sequences was used to assign V, D and J gene segments. Each retained sequence needed at least a six-nucleotide match to both a V gene segment and a J gene segment. A rearrangement counted as productive if the CDR3 had no stop codons and remained in frame with V and J, and every other rearrangement counted as non-productive. CDR3 was defined according to IMGT convention as the region running from the second conserved V-encoded cysteine to the conserved J-encoded phenylalanine. The earlier analysis of more than 450 of the donors excluded sequences that lacked an unambiguous match to a single V gene segment. An earlier analysis of under 750 of the donors called V segments functional above 56.7% productive rearrangements and segregating when the between-donor standard deviation exceeded 5%. To diagnose cytomegalovirus status from the catalog of TCR beta chain sequences, a statistical classification framework was built. A later analysis assigned V and J genes by comparing TCR nucleotide sequences with IMGT/GENE-DB human TR gene sequences. In a later analysis, CDR3 sequences and most-parsimonious VDJ recombination scenarios were assigned using the TCRdist pipeline. In a later analysis, every TCR beta chain was defined by the combination of its CDR3 amino acid sequence and its V-gene family, and reads without a unique V-gene family were dropped. A later analysis removed over 500 highly shared, low-generation-probability nucleotide sequences to deal with suspected cross-contamination and a sequencing artifact. In a later analysis, a clonal expansion index for each public chain was calculated from normalized within-repertoire ranks of inferred template counts. Generation probabilities in a later analysis came from a VDJ recombination model fitted to out-of-frame rearrangements, and those results were checked against IGoR. Hypergeometric tests were used in a later analysis to score TCR-TCR, TCR-HLA and TCR-CMV co-occurrence, with a repertoire-size bias correction applied to the TCR pairs. A later analysis estimated false discovery rates by permuting HLA or CMV assignments 20 times. A later analysis grouped co-occurring TCRs with DBSCAN, adding TCRdist sequence similarity when clustering within HLA-allele-positive subsets. For co-occurrence clustering, repertoires with fewer than 30,000 or more than 120,000 public chains were excluded, along with five repertoires with anomalous nucleotide sharing. TCRdb took over this immuneACCESS table, retaining in-frame rearrangements with V and J assigned. Such tables are incomplete; in checked studies, under half of the missing clones stem from an unresolved V gene, and the remainder is unexplained. The DNA gave D and trimming, while V, J and clone size come from that table. In all, the sample holds about 67,000 clones, and over 70% of those were seen once. The ten largest make up under 9% of the sample.

The TCR was taken from a man aged 55-75 years in good health and CMV-seropositive. Material for sequencing was PBMCs. The chain joins TRBV5-1 to TRBJ2-1; tentative D gene TRBD2, with 5 bases matching. The CDR3 here reads CASSTFSSGIDEQFF. The nucleotides are TGCGCCAGCAGCACATTTTCGTCGGGGATCGATGAGCAGTTCTTC.